These T cell receptor beta chains were read from a single sample in a study of blood T cells in healthy people across ages. TCRdb re-analysed the 5' RACE reads in MiXCR, keeping a single row per CDR3 protein. Counted here are approximately 830,000 distinct CDR3 sequences, 60% to 80% occurring once; the ten biggest clones make up 28%. Sequenced sample: blood. The receptors come from a man aged 25-45 years in good health. The CDR3 runs from the conserved cysteine through the conserved F or W. The D gene is left open where the match is weak. Part of the rows lack a size; the others show once, few, many or a class for expanded clones.

j_gene	v_gene	abundance	d_gene	CDR3nt	CDR3aa
TRBJ2-7	TRBV27	-	TRBD2	TGTGCCAGCAGTGTGGGGCTAGCGGGTTATTCCTCCTACGAGCAGTACTTC	CASSVGLAGYSSYEQYF
TRBJ1-6	TRBV10-3	many	TRBD1	TGTGCCATCAGTGATCCGGGGGGCCCAGGACAGGCGGGACCCCTCCACTTT	CAISDPGGPGQAGPLHF
TRBJ1-2	TRBV20-1	-	-	TGCAGTGCTAAATACGGAGAAGACTATGGCTACACCTTC	CSAKYGEDYGYTF
TRBJ1-1	TRBV20-1	-	-	TGCAGTGCTAGACCAGATCTACAGGGAGGAAACACTGAAGCTTTCTTT	CSARPDLQGGNTEAFF
TRBJ2-7	TRBV20-1	few	-	TGCAGTGCTAGAACACAGAATTCCTACGAGCAGTACTTC	CSARTQNSYEQYF
TRBJ1-2	TRBV29-1	-	-	TGCAGCGTTGAAGTGGGAGGCGGCGGCTACACCTTC	CSVEVGGGGYTF
TRBJ1-5	TRBV7-8	-	-	TGTGCCAGCACCCCCCAGGCTAATAGCGATCAGCCCCAGCATTTT	CASTPQANSDQPQHF
TRBJ2-1	TRBV7-8	-	-	TGTGCCAGCAGCGACCAAAGAAGGGTGCAGTTCTTC	CASSDQRRVQFF
TRBJ1-2	TRBV30	-	-	TGTGCCTGGAGTGGACAGCTCTATGGCTACACCTTC	CAWSGQLYGYTF
TRBJ2-3	TRBV5-1	few	TRBD2	TGCGCCAGCAGCCAGCCCAAAGCGGGGGGCCCGCAAAAGTTGGATACGCAGTATTTT	CASSQPKAGGPQKLDTQYF
TRBJ1-1	TRBV28	-	TRBD1	TGTGCCAGCAGTTCGAGCCGCCGGGACAGGGACGTGAACACTGAAGCTTTCTTT	CASSSSRRDRDVNTEAFF
TRBJ2-1	TRBV7-3	many	-	TGTGCCAGCAGCCCACTGGGACACCCCAATGAGCAGTTCTTC	CASSPLGHPNEQFF
TRBJ1-2	TRBV10-3	-	-	TGTGCCATCAGTGCTGAGATTGACTATGGCTACACCTTC	CAISAEIDYGYTF
TRBJ2-5	TRBV10-3	-	-	TGTGCCATCAGGGGCCCCTCAAGAGAGACCCAGTACTTC	CAIRGPSRETQYF
TRBJ2-1	TRBV4-3	-	TRBD2	TGCGCCAGCAGCCAAGAAGTCCCCAGCGGGGGGCCCTACAATGAGCAGTTCTTC	CASSQEVPSGGPYNEQFF
TRBJ2-6	TRBV20-1	few	-	TGCAGTGCTAGAGAGGGGTTGGCCGGGGCCAACGTCCTGACTTTC	CSAREGLAGANVLTF